A single sample gave rise to the 29 T cell receptor beta chains below, sequenced in a study of blood T cell repertoires in COVID-19. Profiling relied on immunoSEQ multiplex PCR, and the TCRdb table lists in-frame clones only, not all of them. In the table there are around 130,000 clones, roughly three quarters of which are singletons. Sequenced: peripheral blood. These TCRs come from a human donor in a cohort sampled during active COVID-19.

This clone has a count of ten or more. This chain links TRBV6-1 with TRBJ2-7; 7 nucleotides agree with TRBD1. There are 14 residues in the CDR3. CDR1 is MNHNS, CDR2 SASEGT, per germline. V shed 3 bases, J shed 2 bases, and the junction held 4 bases outside the gene matches. The CDR3 spells CASSEAGTAYEQYF. CDR3 DNA: TGTGCCAGCAGTGAGGCCGGGACAGCCTACGAGCAGTACTTC.

The rearrangement links TRBV6-5 to TRBJ2-7; 14 positions match TRBD2. CDR3 length: 15 residues. After removal of 6 bases from V and 6 bases from J, the junction contained 7 bases not matched to a gene. The germline V gene has CDR1 MNHEY and CDR2 SVGAGI. The DNA for the CDR3 is TGTGCCAGCAGCACCGGGACTAGCGGGAGAGGCGAGCAGTACTTC. Translating it yields CASSTGTSGRGEQYF.

This CDR3 reads CASSLGTSGSLEETQYF. CDR3 coding DNA: TGTGCCAGCAGCTTAGGGACTAGCGGGAGCTTAGAAGAGACCCAGTACTTC. This chain joins TRBV7-9 and TRBJ2-5; 13 positions agree with TRBD2. V dropped 1 base and J dropped 3; count of bases not matched to a gene: 5. Germline CDR1 and CDR2: SEHNR and FQNEAQ (reference sequence). The length of the CDR3 is 17 residues.

The chain employs TRBV19 and TRBJ1-2, with 11 bases aligning to TRBD1. The ends lost 4 bases at V and 11 bases at J; junction bases unmatched: 6. This CDR3 spans 13 amino acids. Germline CDR1 and CDR2: LNHDA and SQIVND (reference sequence). CDR3 nucleotide sequence: TGTGCCAGTAGTACCGGACAGGGGGCCGTTTACACCTTC. Its protein product is CASSTGQGAVYTF.

The rearrangement joins TRBV11-2 to TRBJ2-7; a possible D gene is TRBD2 (6 bases). The V gene lost 4 bases and the J gene lost 7 bases, with 8 bases spanning the gap. There are 11 residues in the CDR3. Germline V gene sequence: CDR1 SGHAT, CDR2 FQNNGV. Here the CDR3 reads CASSYAGEQYF. CDR3 sequence (DNA): TGTGCCAGCAGCTACGCGGGGGAGCAGTACTTC. The whole variable domain, remainder taken from reference TRBV11-2 and TRBJ2-7, is EAGVAQSPRYKIIEKRQSVAFWCNPISGHATLYWYQQILGQGPKLLIQFQNNGVVDDSQLPKDRFSAERLKGVDSTLKIQPAKLEDSAVYLCASSYAGEQYFGPGTRLTVT.

The chain joins TRBV12-3 or TRBV12-4 to TRBJ1-3; D is ambiguous. This CDR3 has 12 residues. V lost 3 bases to trimming and J lost 2 bases, with 2 bases between them. The DNA of the CDR3 is TGTGCCAGCAGTTTCGCTGGAAACACCATATATTTT. This sequence encodes CASSFAGNTIYF.

This sequence joins TRBV28 and TRBJ2-7, with 10 bases lining up with TRBD2. CDR3 length: 17 amino acids. The V segment lost 2 bases and the J segment 2 bases; nucleotides outside the gene matches: 9. Germline CDR1 reads MDHEN; CDR2 reads SYDVKM. The CDR3 here is CASSLNLAGENTYEQYF. The CDR3, as DNA: TGTGCCAGCAGTTTAAACCTAGCGGGAGAGAATACCTACGAGCAGTACTTC.

The chain uses TRBV11-2 and TRBJ2-7; 7 bases are shared with TRBD1. Looked up from germline, CDR1 is SGHAT and CDR2 is FQNNGV. The CDR3 runs to 14 residues. The V gene end was trimmed by 0 bases and the J gene end by 4 bases; junction bases not matched to a gene: 3. CDR3 in amino acids: CASSLEAGGYEQYF. The CDR3 DNA reads as TGTGCCAGCAGCTTAGAGGCAGGGGGTTACGAGCAGTACTTC.

The chain uses TRBV5-1 and TRBJ2-3; 8 positions match TRBD1. The germline gives CDR1 SGHRS, CDR2 YFSETQ. Trimming at V came to 0 bases and at J to 4 bases, leaving 7 bases not matched to a gene. This CDR3 comprises 16 residues. The DNA of the CDR3 is TGCGCCAGCAGCTTGGGGCAGGGGGCGCGGGCAGATACGCAGTATTTT. It specifies CASSLGQGARADTQYF.

The chain links TRBV29-1 to TRBJ2-5; maybe TRBD1 (5 bases). This CDR3 comprises 13 residues. Germline CDR1 reads SQVTM; CDR2 reads ANQGSEA. V lost 1 base to trimming and J lost 5 bases, with 11 bases between them. The CDR3 DNA reads TGCAGCGTTGAAGTAGGGGCTGGGGAGACCCAGTACTTC. Its translation is CSVEVGAGETQYF.

The J gene is TRBJ2-7, the V gene TRBV27; no reliable D call. The germline CDR1 and CDR2 sequences are MNHEY and SMNVEV (reference sequence). This CDR3 region has 15 residues. V lost 3 bases to trimming and J lost 4 bases, with 16 bases between them. CDR3 protein: CASSFIGPYGYEQYF. The CDR3 DNA reads as TGTGCCAGCAGTTTCATCGGTCCTTACGGGTACGAGCAGTACTTC.

The chain carries TRBV28 and TRBJ2-7; D is uncertain. The CDR3 contains 19 residues. V lost 6 bases and J 2 bases, leaving 29 bases between the germline ends. CDR1 is MDHEN, CDR2 SYDVKM, per germline. The CDR3 region is CASSSPAANVTNHPYEQYF. The DNA for the CDR3 is TGTGCCAGCAGCTCCCCTGCGGCCAACGTAACAAACCACCCCTACGAGCAGTACTTC. The complete variable domain, with remaining parts taken from reference TRBV28 and TRBJ2-7, reads DVKVTQSSRYLVKRTGEKVFLECVQDMDHENMFWYRQDPGLGLRLIYFSYDVKMKEKGDIPEGYSVSREKKERFSLILESASTNQTSMYLCASSSPAANVTNHPYEQYFGPGTRLTVT.

This sequence joins TRBV11-3 and TRBJ2-1; tentatively, D is TRBD1 (6 bases). Germline CDR1 is SGHNT and CDR2 is YENEEA. V dropped 3 bases and J dropped 3 bases, with 9 bases sitting between them. The CDR3 length is 14 residues. The CDR3 DNA follows: TGTGCCAGCAGCTTTGGGGGCAGCTACAATGAGCAGTTCTTC. Protein product: CASSFGGSYNEQFF.

The J gene is TRBJ2-2, the V gene TRBV5-1; D is possibly TRBD2 (5 bases). The germline V gene encodes CDR1 SGHRS and CDR2 YFSETQ. V was trimmed by 8 bases and J by 7 bases, leaving 18 bases between them. CDR3 length: 14 amino acids. CDR3 bases: TGCGCCAGTATCGGGATGCCCGGGATCGGGGAGCTGTTTTTT. Translating it yields CASIGMPGIGELFF.

The rearrangement joins TRBV10-3 to TRBJ1-1; TRBD1 matches at 7 bases. This CDR3 is 14 amino acids long. Germline trimming cut 2 bases from V and 5 bases from J; bases unmatched to any gene: 5. Germline-derived CDR1 and CDR2 are ENHRY and SYGVKD. Here the CDR3 DNA reads TGTGCCATCAGTGAGAGAGGGGGCGGGACTGAAGCTTTCTTT. It yields the protein CAISERGGGTEAFF.

The chain uses TRBV4-1 and TRBJ2-1, with D possibly TRBD2 on 6 matching bases. The V and J ends lost 2 bases and 1 base respectively, with 9 bases between them. This CDR3 has 15 residues. From germline, CDR1 is MGHRA and CDR2 YSYEKL. The CDR3 region is CASSQTAGSYNEQFF. CDR3 DNA: TGCGCCAGCAGCCAAACTGCGGGATCCTACAATGAGCAGTTCTTC.

The chain recombines TRBV30 with TRBJ1-3; D gene ambiguous. The germline V and J ends were trimmed by 0 bases and 1 base, with 7 bases remaining between them. Germline CDR1 and CDR2: GTSNPN and SVGIG (reference sequence). CDR3 size: 14 residues. CDR3 residues: CAWSVRVSGNTIYF. In DNA, the CDR3 is TGTGCCTGGAGTGTCCGGGTTTCTGGAAACACCATATATTTT. Combining the CDR3 with reference TRBV30 and TRBJ1-3 gives the whole variable domain SQTIHQWPATLVQPVGSPLSLECTVEGTSNPNLYWYRQAAGRGLQLLFYSVGIGQISSEVPQNLSASRPQDRQFILSSKKLLLSDSGFYLCAWSVRVSGNTIYFGEGSWLTVV.

V gene TRBV7-2 combines with J gene TRBJ2-1; 8 bases fit TRBD2. There are 15 residues in the CDR3. From germline, CDR1 is SGHTA and CDR2 FQGNSA. Unmatched junction bases numbered 4, after V lost 1 base and J lost 5 bases. CDR3 sequence: CASSLESGGNNEQFF. CDR3 sequence (DNA): TGTGCCAGCAGCTTAGAAAGCGGGGGTAACAATGAGCAGTTCTTC. Using reference TRBV7-2 and TRBJ2-1 for the parts outside the CDR3, the full variable domain is GAGVSQSPSNKVTEKGKDVELRCDPISGHTALYWYRQSLGQGLEFLIYFQGNSAPDKSGLPSDRFSAERTGGSVSTLTIQRTQQEDSAVYLCASSLESGGNNEQFFGPGTRLTVL.

The J gene is TRBJ1-5, the V gene TRBV10-2; D unresolved. Trimming took 3 bases from V and 5 from J, leaving 11 bases between them. Germline V gives CDR1 WSHSY, CDR2 SAAADI. The CDR3 is 14 amino acids. CDR3 in DNA: TGCGCCAGCAGTGATCGGAGTATAGATCAGCCCCAGCATTTT. It specifies CASSDRSIDQPQHF.

This clone was observed a few times. This chain uses TRBV20-1 with TRBJ1-1; tentative D call: TRBD1 (5 bases). CDR1 and CDR2 (germline): DFQATT, SNEGSKA (reference sequence). Trimming stripped 3 bases from V and 3 bases from J, with 8 bases between. CDR3 size: 12 residues. CDR3: CSASPGDTEAFF. CDR3 sequence (DNA): TGCAGTGCTAGTCCGGGGGACACTGAAGCTTTCTTT.

This chain's CDR3 is CASSTGLAGPKYF. The DNA for the CDR3 is TGCGCCAGCAGCACGGGACTAGCGGGTCCCAAGTACTTC. This chain uses TRBV5-1 with TRBJ2-7; 12 bases match TRBD2. Trimming at V came to 4 bases and at J to 11 bases, leaving 7 bases not matched to a gene. The CDR3 covers 13 residues. Germline assignment: CDR1 SGHRS and CDR2 YFSETQ.

The chain employs TRBV6-5 and TRBJ2-5; a possible D gene is TRBD2 (5 bases). Trimming left V 8 bases short and J 4 bases short, with 14 bases between. Per germline, CDR1 MNHEY and CDR2 SVGAGI. This CDR3 has 13 residues. The CDR3 spells CASGEGVGETQYF. The DNA of the CDR3 is TGTGCCAGCGGCGAGGGAGTGGGAGAGACCCAGTACTTC.

The chain joins TRBV18 to TRBJ2-3; a possible D gene is TRBD1 (6 bases). With 2 bases removed from V and 2 bases from J, the gap between germline ends came to 11 bases. The CDR3 loop spans 15 amino acids. Germline V lookup: CDR1 KGHSH, CDR2 LQKENI. The CDR3 loop reads CASSPATGHTDTQYF. The CDR3 region has the DNA TGTGCCAGCTCACCAGCGACAGGACACACAGATACGCAGTATTTT.

The table lists this clone with a few counts. Within the sample, other DNA sequences also encode this same CDR3. The chain has TRBV4-1 and TRBJ1-1; no clear D gene. Trimming left V 1 base short and J 0 bases short, with 3 bases between. This CDR3 is built from 13 residues. Germline loops: CDR1 MGHRA, CDR2 YSYEKL. The CDR3 spells CASSQAVNTEAFF. The CDR3 nucleotides are TGCGCCAGCAGCCAAGCAGTGAACACTGAAGCTTTCTTT.

The chain recombines TRBV7-9 with TRBJ1-1, with 7 bases that match TRBD1. The V segment lost 1 base and the J segment 4 bases; nucleotides outside the gene matches: 3. From germline, CDR1 is SEHNR and CDR2 FQNEAQ (reference sequence). This CDR3 is 14 amino acids long. The CDR3 DNA follows: TGTGCCAGCAGCTTAGAGGACAGGCGCACTGAAGCTTTCTTT. It is translated as CASSLEDRRTEAFF.

The chain uses TRBV11-2 and TRBJ2-7; 14 nucleotides align to TRBD2. This CDR3 comprises 16 residues. V lost 6 bases, J lost 0 bases, and 4 bases stayed unmatched. Germline V gives CDR1 SGHAT, CDR2 FQNNGV. The CDR3 bases are TGTGCCAGCAGAGGACTAGCGGGAGGAAGCTCCTACGAGCAGTACTTC. The encoded protein is CASRGLAGGSSYEQYF.

This clone was seen a single time. The genes are TRBV5-1 and TRBJ2-7, with a tentative D call TRBD1 (6 bases). The V end lost 5 bases, the J end lost 0 bases, and 12 bases lay between the germline ends. Germline-derived CDR1 and CDR2 are SGHRS and YFSETQ. This CDR3 has 14 residues. Here the CDR3 reads CASRRQESSYEQYF. In nucleotides, the CDR3 is TGCGCCAGCAGACGACAGGAGAGCTCCTACGAGCAGTACTTC.

A single count supports this clone. The chain joins TRBV19 to TRBJ2-3, with D possibly matching TRBD1 (5 bases). Trimming shortened V by 3 bases and J by 3 bases, and 10 bases separated the two germline ends. The CDR3 is 14 residues long. Germline CDR1 LNHDA, CDR2 SQIVND (reference sequence). The CDR3 DNA reads TGTGCCAGTAGTATCCGCAGGGTGACAGATACGCAGTATTTT. Amino acid sequence: CASSIRRVTDTQYF.

The V gene is TRBV12-3 or TRBV12-4, the J gene TRBJ1-5; no clear D gene. Trimming cost V 5 bases and J 3 bases, with 8 bases left between them. The CDR3 runs to 13 residues. This chain's CDR3 is CASSPRVNQPQHF. The CDR3 region has the DNA TGTGCCAGCAGTCCCCGGGTCAATCAGCCCCAGCATTTT.